This record concerns one T cell receptor (beta chain) sequence. Its antigen is currently unknown. This entry is derived from a study of T cell repertoires in cytomegalovirus infection. MiXCR, run by TCRdb on the reads, gives a single entry per CDR3 protein. The repertoire holds under 300,000 distinct CDR3 sequences, with less than 25% as singletons. The CDR3 loop spans 13 amino acids. The V and J ends lost 6 bases and 4 bases respectively, with 13 bases between them. The germline gives CDR1 MNHEY, CDR2 SVGEGT. Overall study findings and caveats: Totalled public TCR beta family frequency picked out people who carried CMV plus the relevant HLA. Across the ex vivo response, the dominant clonotypes were HLA-C-restricted CMV-specific TCR beta clonotypes.

The V and J genes are TRBV6-2 or TRBV6-3 and TRBJ2-7; the D is unclear. The specimen comprised cultured PBMCs, sampled from culture after CMV antigen stimulation. The sequence derives from a human donor in good health (CMV status not recorded). Some clones in this sample may be carry-over from other donors' samples. CDR3 amino acids: CASREHGPYEQYV. The DNA of the CDR3 is TGTGCCAGCAGGGAACATGGGCCGTACGAGCAGTACGTC.